Below, 25 T cell receptor beta chains from the same sample are listed, as sequenced in a study of T cell responses to AZD1222 COVID-19 vaccine. Here immunoSEQ multiplex PCR was the method, and the copy in TCRdb shows in-frame clones only, minus some. The table shows approximately 98,000 clones, with 86% occurring only once. This specimen was peripheral blood, taken on day 0 of AZD1222 vaccination. All receptors come from an adult in good health.

This clone was seen a single time. The CDR3 loop reads CASSNPAGSGTDTQYF. CDR3 nucleotides: TGTGCCAGCAGCAACCCGGCGGGGTCCGGGACAGATACGCAGTATTTT. The rearrangement joins TRBV11-3 to TRBJ2-3; possibly TRBD2 for D (6 bases). Germline lookup yields CDR1 SGHNT and CDR2 YENEEA. CDR3 length: 16 amino acids. The V and J ends lost 5 bases and 3 bases respectively, with 18 bases between them.

The gene calls are TRBV11-2 and TRBJ2-6, with D unclear. V was pared by 5 bases and J by 0 bases, with 5 bases between. CDR3 size: 14 residues. Germline CDR1 and CDR2: SGHAT and FQNNGV. The CDR3 region is CASSVNSGANVLTF. In nucleotides, the CDR3 is TGTGCCAGCAGCGTCAACTCTGGGGCCAACGTCCTGACTTTC.

The chain couples TRBV7-2 to TRBJ2-7; D possibly corresponds to TRBD1 (6 bases). This CDR3 is built from 16 residues. V shed 5 bases and J shed 1 base, with 18 bases lying between them. Germline V gene sequence: CDR1 SGHTA, CDR2 FQGNSA. The CDR3, as DNA: TGTGCCAGCAGCGTAGTCCCCAGGGGCAGGTCCTACGAGCAGTACTTC. Residues: CASSVVPRGRSYEQYF.

The rearrangement joins TRBV11-2 to TRBJ2-5, with D tentatively TRBD1 (6 bases). CDR1 is SGHAT and CDR2 is FQNNGV in the germline V gene. V lost 1 base to trimming and J lost 2 bases, with 11 bases between them. CDR3 length equals 15 residues. CDR3 nucleotide sequence: TGTGCCAGCAGCTTAGGCCCGACAGGACAAGAGACCCAGTACTTC. Translating it yields CASSLGPTGQETQYF.

This CDR3 reads CASRSGRLIETNEKLFF. The CDR3 DNA reads as TGCGCCAGCAGGTCGGGGAGGCTAATCGAAACTAATGAAAAACTGTTTTTT. The chain uses TRBV5-1 and TRBJ1-4, with D unclear. This CDR3 contains 17 residues. Trimming took 5 bases from V and 1 from J, leaving 18 bases between them. Per the germline V gene, CDR1 is SGHRS and CDR2 is YFSETQ.

This clone was picked up a small number of times. The rearrangement uses TRBV2 and TRBJ1-1; TRBD1 is a possible D gene (5 bases). The ends were cut back, 5 bases at V and 0 bases at J, with 10 bases in the middle. Germline CDR1 and CDR2: SNHLY and FYNNEI. There are 14 residues in the CDR3. The CDR3 bases are TGTGCCAGCAGTATGACAGCCATGAACACTGAAGCTTTCTTT. It translates to CASSMTAMNTEAFF.

The chain links TRBV6-5 to TRBJ1-2, with a tentative D call TRBD1 (5 bases). V lost 6 bases to trimming and J lost 1 base, with 15 bases between them. Per germline, CDR1 MNHEY and CDR2 SVGAGI. There are 15 residues in the CDR3. This CDR3 is CASRRGSKINYGYTF. CDR3 sequence (DNA): TGTGCCAGCAGGCGGGGCAGCAAAATTAACTATGGCTACACCTTC.

The chain links TRBV6-6 to TRBJ1-2; 10 positions match TRBD1. This CDR3 has 15 residues. From germline, CDR1 is MNHNY and CDR2 SVGAGI (reference sequence). J lost 8 bases, V lost 2 bases, and 8 bases had no gene match. As DNA, the CDR3 is TGTGCCAGCAGTTACGATCGACAGGGGGCGAAAGGCTACACCTTC. It yields the protein CASSYDRQGAKGYTF.

This chain connects TRBV21-1 to TRBJ2-1; TRBD2, the D gene given by the table, was not confirmed from the DNA. TRBV21-1 is reported as a pseudogene. The CDR3 extends over 19 amino acids. CDR3 protein: CASNNRKTGSGGAYDEQFF. The CDR3 DNA reads TGTGCCAGCAATAACCGGAAAACGGGTAGCGGGGGGGCCTACGATGAGCAGTTCTTC.

This rearrangement joins TRBV14 to TRBJ1-3, with TRBD1 identical over 7 bases. Per germline, CDR1 SGHDN and CDR2 FVKESK. J lost 0 bases, V lost 5 bases, and 16 bases had no gene match. CDR3 size: 19 residues. CDR3 residues: CASSYRTGDTFYSGNTIYF. The CDR3 coding sequence is TGTGCCAGCAGCTACCGGACAGGTGACACCTTTTACTCTGGAAACACCATATATTTT.

The rearrangement joins TRBV14 to TRBJ1-6, with unresolved D. This CDR3 has 15 residues. Germline V gene data show CDR1 as SGHDN and CDR2 as FVKESK. Deletions cut 1 base from V and 2 bases from J, with 6 bases between. The CDR3 bases are TGTGCCAGCAGCCAAGCCGCCGCCTATAATTCACCCCTCCACTTT. It is translated as CASSQAAAYNSPLHF.

V gene TRBV29-1 combines with J gene TRBJ1-2; D is unclear. This CDR3 spans 11 amino acids. Per the germline V gene, CDR1 is SQVTM and CDR2 is ANQGSEA. Trimming left V 7 bases short and J 8 bases short, with 14 bases between. The CDR3 bases are TGCAGCGGACACCTGGGGTTCGGCTACACCTTC. The encoded protein is CSGHLGFGYTF.

This clone has more than one count but fewer than ten. The chain joins TRBV19 to TRBJ1-6; 11 bases align to TRBD1. This CDR3 is 16 amino acids long. V shed 5 bases, J shed 4 bases, and the junction held 4 bases outside the gene matches. The germline V gene encodes CDR1 LNHDA and CDR2 SQIVND (reference sequence). CDR3 region: CASSDRDRGYNSPLHF. The DNA for the CDR3 is TGTGCCAGTAGTGACCGGGACAGGGGGTATAATTCACCCCTCCACTTT.

The V call is TRBV7-2, the J call TRBJ2-6; D may be TRBD2 (6 bases). V was cut by 0 bases and J by 1 base, with 10 bases left in between. The CDR3 extends over 17 amino acids. CDR1 SGHTA and CDR2 FQGNSA come from the germline V gene. The CDR3 DNA follows: TGTGCCAGCAGCTTAGCGTTCCGGGGGTCTGGGGCCAACGTCCTGACTTTC. This translates into CASSLAFRGSGANVLTF.

The V gene is TRBV6-4, the J gene TRBJ2-3, with D unclear. Trimming took off 4 bases at V and 2 bases at J, with 4 bases between the two ends. In germline, CDR1 is MRHNA, CDR2 SNTAGT. The CDR3 is 12 residues long. For the CDR3, the DNA is TGTGCCAGCAGTGGGAACACAGATACGCAGTATTTT. The encoded protein is CASSGNTDTQYF.

The chain combines TRBV23-1 with TRBJ2-7; TRBD1 aligns across 9 bases. TRBV23-1 is noted as an ORF with a role that remains uncertain. V dropped 7 bases and J dropped 5; count of bases not matched to a gene: 18. The CDR3 sequence is 17 residues long. CDR3 sequence (DNA): TGCGCCAGCACACTTAAAGCCGACAGGGGGAAAAACCACGAGCAGTACTTC. Translating it yields CASTLKADRGKNHEQYF.

J is TRBJ1-1 and V is TRBV19, with a weak D call TRBD1 (6 bases). CDR1 and CDR2 (germline): LNHDA, SQIVND (reference sequence). Trimming cost V 0 bases and J 1 base, with 18 bases left between them. This CDR3 is 18 amino acids long. CDR3 DNA: TGTGCCAGTAGTATAGATCCAGGGGCGGTGAAAGAGAACACTGAAGCTTTCTTT. It yields the protein CASSIDPGAVKENTEAFF. Supplemented by reference TRBV19 and TRBJ1-1, the full variable domain reads DGGITQSPKYLFRKEGQNVTLSCEQNLNHDAMYWYRQDPGQGLRLIYYSQIVNDFQKGDIAEGYSVSREKKESFPLTVTSAQKNPTAFYLCASSIDPGAVKENTEAFFGQGTRLTVV.

The chain combines TRBV30 with TRBJ1-6, with a possible D match to TRBD1 (6 bases). CDR3 length: 14 amino acids. V shed 3 bases and J shed 5 bases, with 11 bases lying between them. Looked up from germline, CDR1 is GTSNPN and CDR2 is SVGIG (reference sequence). The CDR3: CAWSPGADNSPLHF. The CDR3, as DNA: TGTGCCTGGAGCCCAGGGGCCGATAATTCACCCCTCCACTTT.

The V gene is TRBV6-5, the J gene TRBJ2-7; a weak D match, TRBD1 (6 bases). The V and J ends lost 6 bases and 6 bases respectively, with 15 bases between them. The CDR3 spans 13 residues. Germline V gene lookup returns CDR1 MNHEY and CDR2 SVGAGI. The CDR3 DNA sequence: TGTGCCAGCAGAACGGGACAACCGGGCGAGCAGTACTTC. As protein: CASRTGQPGEQYF.

The rearrangement joins TRBV27 to TRBJ2-6; perhaps TRBD2 as D (5 bases). The V and J ends lost 2 bases and 0 bases respectively, with 8 bases between them. The CDR3 loop spans 16 amino acids. Germline-derived CDR1 and CDR2 are MNHEY and SMNVEV (reference sequence). CDR3 sequence (DNA): TGTGCCAGCAGTTTACTAGGGAGCTCTGGGGCCAACGTCCTGACTTTC. As protein: CASSLLGSSGANVLTF. Full variable domain (outside the CDR3, taken from reference TRBV27 and TRBJ2-6): EAQVTQNPRYLITVTGKKLTVTCSQNMNHEYMSWYRQDPGLGLRQIYYSMNVEVTDKGDVPEGYKVSRKEKRNFPLILESPSPNQTSLYFCASSLLGSSGANVLTFGAGSRLTVL.

The genes are TRBV4-1 and TRBJ1-5; no definite D call. From germline, CDR1 is MGHRA and CDR2 YSYEKL. CDR3 length: 15 amino acids. V dropped 4 bases and J dropped 0 bases, with 10 bases sitting between them. The CDR3 nucleotides read TGCGCCAGCAGCCTGCGGGTTAATAGCAATCAGCCCCAGCATTTT. Residues: CASSLRVNSNQPQHF.

The chain has TRBV5-1 and TRBJ2-7; D possibly matches TRBD1 or TRBD2 (6 bases each). Trimming took 0 bases from V and 2 from J, leaving 12 bases between them. Germline assignment: CDR1 SGHRS and CDR2 YFSETQ. CDR3 length: 15 amino acids. CDR3 loop: CASSLEQGGTYEQYF. The CDR3, as DNA: TGCGCCAGCAGCTTGGAACAGGGAGGAACCTACGAGCAGTACTTC.

This clone has a single count. The chain couples TRBV2 to TRBJ2-7; 14 bases are a match to TRBD2. J was trimmed by 0 bases and V by 6 bases; bases with no gene match: 7. CDR1 SNHLY and CDR2 FYNNEI come from the germline V gene. The CDR3 covers 17 residues. The CDR3 bases are TGTGCCAGCAGAGGGGGGACTAGCGGGGGCAGCTCCTACGAGCAGTACTTC. The encoded protein is CASRGGTSGGSSYEQYF.

The chain links TRBV7-2 to TRBJ1-2; D ambiguous. CDR1 and CDR2 (germline): SGHTA, FQGNSA. The CDR3 consists of 16 residues. Trimming cost V 1 base and J 6 bases, with 18 bases left between them. The chain's CDR3 is CASSLVEAAVTDGYTF. The CDR3, as DNA: TGTGCCAGCAGCTTAGTAGAGGCGGCGGTAACGGATGGCTACACCTTC.

The V and J genes are TRBV7-2 and TRBJ2-1; TRBD2 aligns across 8 bases. The CDR3 loop spans 16 amino acids. V lost 1 base, J lost 9 bases, and 11 bases stayed unmatched. Germline CDR1 reads SGHTA; CDR2 reads FQGNSA. This chain's CDR3 is CASSLGSTGRGVEQFF. Written as DNA, the CDR3 is TGTGCCAGCAGCTTAGGGTCCACTGGGCGGGGGGTTGAGCAGTTCTTC. Full variable domain (rest looked up from reference TRBV7-2 and TRBJ2-1): GAGVSQSPSNKVTEKGKDVELRCDPISGHTALYWYRQSLGQGLEFLIYFQGNSAPDKSGLPSDRFSAERTGGSVSTLTIQRTQQEDSAVYLCASSLGSTGRGVEQFFGPGTRLTVL.